This T cell receptor (beta chain) was captured by sequencing in a study of CD8 T cells in ankylosing spondylitis. 5'-RACE, quantitative and with molecular barcodes, yielded the TCR beta libraries. TCRdb analysed the 5' RACE reads with MiXCR anew, one entry per CDR3 protein. The sample has a few hundred thousand distinct CDR3 sequences; 18% are singletons. Whole-study findings and limits: Enrichment of disease-linked clones was reportedly significant in matched ankylosing spondylitis synovial fluid. Those disease-linked clones were CD8+; they were also relatively rare in peripheral blood. Fewer than 10 highly homologous variants formed a TCR beta motif that appeared characteristic of ankylosing spondylitis blood.

Trimming cost V 6 bases and J 1 base, with 17 bases left between them. The CDR3 is made up of 16 amino acids. The germline CDR1 and CDR2 sequences are ENHRY and SYGVKD. Only a few counts were recorded for this clonotype. As yet, its antigen is unknown. The chain combines TRBV10-3 with TRBJ2-3, with D maybe TRBD2 (6 bases). The clonotype comes from a male donor with ankylosing spondylitis or in good health (not recorded which). Sequencing input: blood, either unsorted or a sorted T cell fraction (not recorded which). CDR3 region: CAIRGVLASGTDTQYF. The CDR3 nucleotides are TGTGCCATCAGGGGAGTCTTGGCTAGCGGCACAGATACGCAGTATTTT.